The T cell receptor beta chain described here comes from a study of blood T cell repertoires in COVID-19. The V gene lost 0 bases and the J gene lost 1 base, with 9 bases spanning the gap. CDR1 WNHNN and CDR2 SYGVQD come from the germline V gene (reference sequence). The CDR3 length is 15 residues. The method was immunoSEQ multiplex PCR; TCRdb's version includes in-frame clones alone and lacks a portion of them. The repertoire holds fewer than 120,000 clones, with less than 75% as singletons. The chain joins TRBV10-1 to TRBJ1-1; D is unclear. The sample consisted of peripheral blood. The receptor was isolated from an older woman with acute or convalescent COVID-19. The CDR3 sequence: CASSESSWANTEAFF. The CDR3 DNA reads TGCGCCAGCAGTGAGTCTAGTTGGGCGAACACTGAAGCTTTCTTT.